This note documents a single TCR beta chain sequence. This entry belongs to a study of blood T cell repertoires in COVID-19. From germline, CDR1 is WSHSY and CDR2 SAAADI. The CDR3 runs to 14 residues. Between the trimmed V and J ends, which lost 3 bases and 3 bases, there was a span of 11 bases. Libraries were prepared by immunoSEQ multiplex PCR; TCRdb keeps only in-frame clonotypes and omits some of them. The sample gives about 240,000 clones, about four fifths of which show up once; 3.4% is in the top ten. The chain couples TRBV10-2 to TRBJ1-2; perhaps TRBD1 as D (6 bases). The sequenced material came from peripheral blood. The receptor was derived from a woman aged 18-30 years with acute or convalescent COVID-19. In nucleotides, the CDR3 is TGCGCCAGCAGTGATGGCAGGGGAGACTATGGCTACACCTTC. As protein: CASSDGRGDYGYTF.